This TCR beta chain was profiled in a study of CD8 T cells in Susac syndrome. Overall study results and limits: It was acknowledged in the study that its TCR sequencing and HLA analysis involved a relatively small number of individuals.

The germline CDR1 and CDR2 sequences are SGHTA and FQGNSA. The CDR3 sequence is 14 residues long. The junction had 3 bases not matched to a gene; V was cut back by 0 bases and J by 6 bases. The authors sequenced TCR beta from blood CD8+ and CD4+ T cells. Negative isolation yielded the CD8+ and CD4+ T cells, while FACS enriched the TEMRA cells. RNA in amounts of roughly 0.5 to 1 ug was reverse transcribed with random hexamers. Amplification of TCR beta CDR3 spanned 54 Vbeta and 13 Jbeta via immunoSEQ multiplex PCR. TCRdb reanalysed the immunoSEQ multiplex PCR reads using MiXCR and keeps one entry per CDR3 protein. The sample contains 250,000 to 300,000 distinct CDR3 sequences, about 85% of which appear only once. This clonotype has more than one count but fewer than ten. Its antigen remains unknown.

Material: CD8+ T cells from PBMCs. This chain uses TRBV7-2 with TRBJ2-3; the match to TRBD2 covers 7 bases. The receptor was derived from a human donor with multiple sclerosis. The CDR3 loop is CASSLAGRRDTQYF. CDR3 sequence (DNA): TGTGCCAGCAGCTTAGCCGGGAGGAGGGATACGCAGTATTTT. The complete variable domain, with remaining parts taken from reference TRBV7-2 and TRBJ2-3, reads GAGVSQSPSNKVTEKGKDVELRCDPISGHTALYWYRQSLGQGLEFLIYFQGNSAPDKSGLPSDRFSAERTGGSVSTLTIQRTQQEDSAVYLCASSLAGRRDTQYFGPGTRLTVL.